Shown below are 29 T cell receptor beta chains from a single sample sequenced in a study of post-analysis software for immune sequencing data. Findings of the study overall: Elevated frequency relative to controls characterized roughly 5 TRBV segments in patients, TRBV5-6, TRBV5-1 and TRBV20-1 among them.

Prepared TCR beta cDNA libraries contained unique molecular identifiers. Each CDR3 protein is one row after TCRdb ran MiXCR on the PCR reads. The table records about 170,000 distinct CDR3 sequences, 30% of them present only once. Their cognate antigens are unknown. Sequenced material: blood. All receptors come from a girl aged 5 to 17 with multiple sclerosis.

Worth noting for this clonotype: This may come from a read error, since a much larger clone is one base off. V is TRBV7-2 and J is TRBJ2-7; 8 nucleotides match TRBD1. This CDR3 spans 16 amino acids. In germline, CDR1 is SGHTA, CDR2 FQGNSA. The CDR3 nucleotides read TGTGCCTGCAGCCACAATGCCGGGACAGGTTCCTACGAGCAGTACTTC. Encoded protein: CACSHNAGTGSYEQYF.

The chain joins TRBV5-5 to TRBJ1-3, with TRBD1 as a possible D gene (5 bases). The germline CDR1 and CDR2 sequences are SGHKS and YYEKEE (reference sequence). V was trimmed by 0 bases and J by 0 bases, leaving 7 bases between them. The CDR3 is 15 amino acids. Here the CDR3 DNA reads TGTGCCAGCAGCTTGGGGGACCGCTCTGGAAACACCATATATTTT. Translated, it gives CASSLGDRSGNTIYF. The entire variable domain, with the rest obtained from reference TRBV5-5 and TRBJ1-3, is as follows: DAGVTQSPTHLIKTRGQQVTLRCSPISGHKSVSWYQQVLGQGPQFIFQYYEKEERGRGNFPDRFSARQFPNYSSELNVNALLLGDSALYLCASSLGDRSGNTIYFGEGSWLTVV.

The rearrangement links TRBV5-1 to TRBJ2-1; D uncertain. This CDR3 spans 14 amino acids. From germline, CDR1 is SGHRS and CDR2 YFSETQ. V was clipped by 1 base and J by 0 bases, with 5 bases between them. The chain's CDR3 is CASSLWSSYNEQFF. The CDR3 DNA reads as TGCGCCAGCAGCTTGTGGAGCTCCTACAATGAGCAGTTCTTC. The full variable domain, in which reference TRBV5-1 and TRBJ2-1 provide the parts outside the CDR3, is KAGVTQTPRYLIKTRGQQVTLSCSPISGHRSVSWYQQTPGQGLQFLFEYFSETQRNKGNFPGRFSGRQFSNSRSEMNVSTLELGDSALYLCASSLWSSYNEQFFGPGTRLTVL.

This clonotype was seen repeatedly, ten times or more. The chain carries TRBV29-1 and TRBJ2-1; no clear D gene. Per germline, CDR1 SQVTM and CDR2 ANQGSEA. The CDR3 covers 10 residues. The V end was cut by 7 bases, the J end by 3 bases, with 4 bases between. CDR3 sequence reads: CSGGYNEQFF. CDR3 DNA: TGCAGCGGGGGCTACAATGAGCAGTTCTTC.

The chain recombines TRBV28 with TRBJ1-3; D not certain. In germline, CDR1 is MDHEN, CDR2 SYDVKM. Trimming cost V 4 bases and J 10 bases, with 5 bases left between them. The CDR3 runs to 10 residues. The CDR3 loop reads CASSSETIYF. In nucleotides, the CDR3 is TGTGCCAGCAGTTCTGAGACCATATATTTT.

This clonotype showed up just a few times. This sequence joins TRBV3-1 and TRBJ2-7; no definite D call. CDR3 length: 15 amino acids. Germline-derived CDR1 and CDR2 are LGHDT and YNNKEL (reference sequence). V gave up 0 bases and J gave up 2 bases, with 11 bases separating them. The CDR3 DNA follows: TGTGCCAGCAGCCAAGAGGATTACCCGACCTACGAGCAGTACTTC. Amino acids: CASSQEDYPTYEQYF.

This clonotype was detected only a few times. This sequence joins TRBV21-1 and TRBJ1-2; the table's D call of TRBD1 was not tested on the DNA. TRBV21-1 is deemed a pseudogene. The CDR3 length is 15 residues. Here the CDR3 DNA reads TGTGCCAGCAGCAAATCCGGACAGGGGGCGGCCGGCTACACCTTC. It codes for CASSKSGQGAAGYTF.

This clonotype was seen a single time. Being one base from a much bigger clone, this may be a read error. CDR3 sequence: CASRETFISFSWANVLTF. CDR3 sequence (DNA): TGTGCCAGCAGAGAGACTTTCATTTCATTCTCTTGGGCCAACGTCCTGACTTTC. The chain combines TRBV6-1 with TRBJ2-6; unclear D gene. CDR3 length: 18 residues. Germline V lookup: CDR1 MNHNS, CDR2 SASEGT.

As regards this clonotype: This could be a read error, since a much larger clone is one nucleotide away. V usage is TRBV27 and J usage is TRBJ2-5; perhaps TRBD2 as D (6 bases). Germline lookup yields CDR1 MNHEY and CDR2 SMNVEV (reference sequence). V lost 8 bases and J lost 11, with 27 bases in between. The CDR3 contains 15 residues. The CDR3 region has the DNA TGTGCCAGCGGGGAACTAGTTCGCGGGATAAATGAGCAGTACTTC. This encodes CASGELVRGINEQYF.

As DNA, the CDR3 is TGTGCCAGCAGTGAAGTAACAGGCAATGAGCAGTTCTTC. It translates to CASSEVTGNEQFF. The chain recombines TRBV6-1 with TRBJ2-1; weak D call: TRBD1 (5 bases). The CDR3 totals 13 residues. V gave up 1 base and J gave up 6 bases, with 7 bases separating them. CDR1 and CDR2 from the germline V gene are MNHNS and SASEGT.

This clonotype was seen a handful of times. CDR3 nucleotide sequence: TGCGCCAGCAGCTTAACTAGCGGGGAAAGCTCCTACGAGCAGTACTTC. Translation: CASSLTSGESSYEQYF. The rearrangement joins TRBV5-1 to TRBJ2-7; 10 positions agree with TRBD2. This CDR3 contains 16 residues. Germline trimming cut 2 bases from V and 0 bases from J; bases unmatched to any gene: 5. CDR1 and CDR2 from the germline V gene are SGHRS and YFSETQ.

As to this clonotype: This could be a read error, since a much larger clone is one nucleotide away. The rearrangement links TRBV15 to TRBJ2-5; 8 bases align to TRBD2. The germline gives CDR1 LNHNV, CDR2 YYDKDF (reference sequence). V shed 3 bases, J shed 2 bases, and the junction held 8 bases outside the gene matches. The CDR3 runs 16 residues. CDR3: CATSSVDRGGQETQYF. CDR3 DNA sequence: TGTGCCACCAGCAGTGTAGACCGGGGGGGGCAAGAGACCCAGTACTTC.

In this sample, this clonotype turned up many times. The chain links TRBV4-2 to TRBJ2-3; 12 positions agree with TRBD2. The CDR3 loop spans 21 amino acids. Germline V lookup: CDR1 LGHNA, CDR2 YNFKEQ. V lost 4 bases and J lost 2; bases outside the gene matches: 19. The DNA of the CDR3 is TGTGCCAGCAGCCCCCAGGGGGGACTAGCGGGTCCTAGCCGCTACACAGATACGCAGTATTTT. Translating gives CASSPQGGLAGPSRYTDTQYF.

This clonotype occurred many times. This chain connects TRBV6-6 to TRBJ2-1; maybe TRBD1 (5 bases). The V gene's germline CDR1 is MNHNY and CDR2 SVGAGI (reference sequence). Trimming left V 6 bases short and J 3 bases short, with 21 bases between. This CDR3 is 17 amino acids long. CDR3 bases: TGTGCCAGCAGGGCAGGGTTTGGACGGTCCAACTACAATGAGCAGTTCTTC. Encoded protein: CASRAGFGRSNYNEQFF.

This chain links TRBV7-6 with TRBJ2-5, with D maybe TRBD1 (5 bases). The CDR3 covers 14 residues. Between the trimmed V and J ends, which lost 3 bases and 11 bases, there was a span of 19 bases. The germline V gene has CDR1 SGHVS and CDR2 FNYEAQ. The CDR3 bases are TGTGCCAGCAGCTTTAAAGGGGTACACAATGAGCAGTACTTC. Protein: CASSFKGVHNEQYF.

The chain combines TRBV10-3 with TRBJ2-7; weak D call: TRBD2 (6 bases). The germline CDR1 and CDR2 sequences are ENHRY and SYGVKD. The CDR3 has 14 residues. Deletions cut 4 bases from V and 0 bases from J, with 10 bases between. CDR3 nucleotides: TGTGCCATCAGTGGACTAGAAGGCTCCTACGAGCAGTACTTC. The encoded protein is CAISGLEGSYEQYF.

In its sample, this clonotype was seen many times. V usage is TRBV29-1 and J usage is TRBJ2-1; D gene uncertain. The CDR3 runs 12 residues. V was shortened by 7 bases and J by 1 base, with 8 bases between the two germline ends. Germline V gene sequence: CDR1 SQVTM, CDR2 ANQGSEA. CDR3: CSGHASYNEQFF. CDR3 DNA: TGCAGCGGGCACGCGTCCTACAATGAGCAGTTCTTC.

V is TRBV4-2 and J is TRBJ1-1; D is perhaps TRBD1 (5 bases). CDR3 length equals 16 residues. CDR1 LGHNA and CDR2 YNFKEQ come from the germline V gene. V lost 0 bases, J lost 1 base, and 12 bases lay in between. In nucleotides, the CDR3 is TGTGCCAGCAGCCAAGACCCCAGGGAAGGGAACACTGAAGCTTTCTTT. As protein: CASSQDPREGNTEAFF.

The rearrangement links TRBV12-3 or TRBV12-4 to TRBJ2-1, with no clear D. V lost 3 bases and J 7 bases, leaving 4 bases between the germline ends. The CDR3 is 11 amino acids. The CDR3: CASSFFNEQFF. The CDR3, as DNA: TGTGCCAGCAGTTTCTTTAATGAGCAGTTCTTC.

As DNA, the CDR3 is TGTGCCAGCAGTTCGACAGTGGACCCCTTACCGGGACTAGGGTACAATGAGCAGTTCTTC. Residues: CASSSTVDPLPGLGYNEQFF. V and J are TRBV27 and TRBJ2-1; 8 bases are a match to TRBD2. The germline V gene has CDR1 MNHEY and CDR2 SMNVEV (reference sequence). The ends lost 4 bases at V and 4 bases at J; junction bases unmatched: 21. The CDR3 has 20 residues.

This clonotype was detected many times. The CDR3 region is CASTLGASKSTDTQYF. The CDR3, as DNA: TGTGCCAGCACTCTTGGGGCCAGCAAAAGCACAGATACGCAGTATTTT. The chain couples TRBV2 to TRBJ2-3, with D possibly TRBD1 on 5 matching bases. The CDR3 is 16 residues long. The V gene lost 7 bases and the J gene lost 0 bases, with 17 bases spanning the gap. Germline-derived CDR1 and CDR2 are SNHLY and FYNNEI.

This clonotype occurred many times. The rearrangement links TRBV29-1 to TRBJ2-5; D unresolved. The CDR3 extends over 12 amino acids. The germline V gene has CDR1 SQVTM and CDR2 ANQGSEA. V gave up 4 bases and J gave up 5 bases, with 11 bases separating them. The CDR3 reads CSVVTGYETQYF. The DNA of the CDR3 is TGCAGCGTTGTAACCGGGTATGAGACCCAGTACTTC.

This clonotype has a count of ten or more. This rearrangement joins TRBV6-1 to TRBJ2-5; 13 bases are a match to TRBD2. The V gene's germline CDR1 is MNHNS and CDR2 SASEGT. Losses at the gene ends were 7 bases for V and 5 bases for J; bases not matched to a gene: 7. This CDR3 is 15 amino acids long. The CDR3 coding sequence is TGTGCCAGCAATAGACTAGCGGGAGGATTGGAGACCCAGTACTTC. This sequence encodes CASNRLAGGLETQYF.

Notes on this clonotype: The junction departs from the called germline gene at one end, perhaps through a read error. This rearrangement joins TRBV7-2 to TRBJ1-2; D not certain. The CDR3 runs to 14 residues. The V gene's germline CDR1 is SGHTA and CDR2 FQGNSA. The chain's CDR3 is CASSDYGNNYGCTF. The CDR3, as DNA: TGTGCCAGCAGCGACTACGGGAATAACTATGGCTGCACCTTC.

As concerns this clonotype: This may come from a read error, since a much larger clone is one base off. The chain joins TRBV4-1 to TRBJ2-7, with 12 nucleotides matching TRBD2. Per the germline V gene, CDR1 is MGHRA and CDR2 is YSYEKL. CDR3 length equals 15 residues. In nucleotides, the CDR3 is TGCGCCGGCAGCCAACAACTAGCGGGAGGAGATGAGCAGTACTTC. Residues: CAGSQQLAGGDEQYF.

This clonotype showed up just a few times. The genes are TRBV29-1 and TRBJ1-1; no reliable D call. Germline V gene data show CDR1 as SQVTM and CDR2 as ANQGSEA. Trimming shortened V by 6 bases and J by 3 bases, and 14 bases separated the two germline ends. There are 13 residues in the CDR3. CDR3 nucleotide sequence: TGCAGCGTGGCCGCCTCCTGGGACACTGAAGCTTTCTTT. This gives the protein CSVAASWDTEAFF. The full variable domain, with the rest looked up from reference TRBV29-1 and TRBJ1-1, is SAVISQKPSRDICQRGTSLTIQCQVDSQVTMMFWYRQQPGQSLTLIATANQGSEATYESGFVIDKFPISRPNLTFSTLTVSNMSPEDSSIYLCSVAASWDTEAFFGQGTRLTVV.

CDR3 DNA sequence: TGTGCCAGCAGCCCAAAGCGGAACTCCTACAATGAGCAGTTCTTC. This sequence encodes CASSPKRNSYNEQFF. The gene calls are TRBV14 and TRBJ2-1; the D gene is possibly TRBD2 (5 bases). The CDR3 runs to 15 residues. The germline gives CDR1 SGHDN, CDR2 FVKESK. The V and J ends lost 4 bases and 0 bases respectively, with 10 bases between them.

V usage is TRBV28 and J usage is TRBJ2-5, with D uncertain. Germline V lookup: CDR1 MDHEN, CDR2 SYDVKM. CDR3 length equals 12 residues. The V gene lost 2 bases and the J gene lost 11 bases, with 12 bases spanning the gap. Here the CDR3 DNA reads TGTGCCAGCAGTTTAACCTCTTCGGAGCAGTACTTC. The encoded protein is CASSLTSSEQYF.

As for this clonotype: This sequence may be a read error, since a much larger clone differs from it by one base. The V gene is TRBV28, the J gene TRBJ2-5; the D gene could be TRBD1 or TRBD2 (5 bases each). This CDR3 contains 14 residues. CDR1 and CDR2 (germline): MDHEN, SYDVKM. The CDR3 here is CAGSLWDQQETQYF. DNA of the CDR3: TGTGCCGGCAGTTTATGGGACCAACAAGAGACCCAGTACTTC.